This T cell receptor beta chain was recovered during a study of cytomegalovirus exposure and HLA in healthy donors. On this clone itself: Its antigen is still unknown.

Notes on the study in general: Cytomegalovirus status was reportedly diagnosed by the classifier with high specificity and sensitivity. The authors listed approximately 150 TCR beta chains as cytomegalovirus-associated. For most TCR sequences rarity was the rule, although some public TCRs occurred in many donors.

The donors were in the roughly 120-subject validation cohort, distinct from the approximately 670-subject first cohort. V trimming: 2 bases; J trimming: 6 bases; junction bases outside the gene matches: 7. The CDR3 runs to 15 residues. Per germline, CDR1 SGDLS and CDR2 YYNGEE. Sequencing was performed with immunoSEQ multiplex PCR; in TCRdb, only in-frame clones are kept and a portion is missing. The table records tens of thousands of clones, roughly 93% of them present only once. The V call is TRBV9, the J call TRBJ2-3; 9 bases agree with TRBD2. The sequence came from a young woman in good health and CMV-seronegative. The specimen was PBMCs. The chain's CDR3 is CASSVLAGAEDTQYF. The CDR3 DNA sequence: TGTGCCAGCAGCGTCTTAGCGGGAGCTGAGGATACGCAGTATTTT.